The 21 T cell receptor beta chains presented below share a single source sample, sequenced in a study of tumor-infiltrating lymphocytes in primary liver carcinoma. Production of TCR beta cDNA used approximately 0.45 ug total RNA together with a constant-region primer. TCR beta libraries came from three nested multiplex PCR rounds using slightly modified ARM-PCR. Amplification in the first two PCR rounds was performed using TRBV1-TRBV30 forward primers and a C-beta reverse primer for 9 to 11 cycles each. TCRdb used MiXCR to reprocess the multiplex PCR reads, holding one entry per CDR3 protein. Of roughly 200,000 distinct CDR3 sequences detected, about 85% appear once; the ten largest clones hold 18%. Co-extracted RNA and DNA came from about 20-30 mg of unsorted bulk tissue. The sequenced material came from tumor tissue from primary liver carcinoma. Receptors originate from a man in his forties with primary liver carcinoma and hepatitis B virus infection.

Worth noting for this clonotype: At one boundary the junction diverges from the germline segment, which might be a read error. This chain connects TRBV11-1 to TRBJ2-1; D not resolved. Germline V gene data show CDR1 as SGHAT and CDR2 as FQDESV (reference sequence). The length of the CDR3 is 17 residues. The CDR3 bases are TGTGCCAGCAGCTCAAACGAGATGAGCAGGTGGTTTAATGAGCAGTCCTTC. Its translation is CASSSNEMSRWFNEQSF.

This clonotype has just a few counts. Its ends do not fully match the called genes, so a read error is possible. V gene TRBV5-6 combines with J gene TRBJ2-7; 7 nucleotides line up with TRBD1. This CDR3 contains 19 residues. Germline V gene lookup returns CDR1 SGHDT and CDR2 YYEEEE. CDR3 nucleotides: TGTGCCAGTAGCGCCACAGGGGCCCGCGAGGGGCAGAACTCCTACGTGCAGTACTTC. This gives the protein CASSATGAREGQNSYVQYF.

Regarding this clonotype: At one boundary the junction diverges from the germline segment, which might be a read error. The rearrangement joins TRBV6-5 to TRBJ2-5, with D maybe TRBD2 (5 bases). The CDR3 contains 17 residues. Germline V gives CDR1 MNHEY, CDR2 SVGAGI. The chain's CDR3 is CASGYSRSGGSQETHYF. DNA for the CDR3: TGTGCCAGCGGTTACTCGAGAAGTGGCGGGTCCCAAGAGACCCATTACTTC.

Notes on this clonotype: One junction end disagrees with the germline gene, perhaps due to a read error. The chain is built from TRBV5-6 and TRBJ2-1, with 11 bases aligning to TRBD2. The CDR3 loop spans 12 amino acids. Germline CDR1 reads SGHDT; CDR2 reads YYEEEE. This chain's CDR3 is CPSSISGRAQFF. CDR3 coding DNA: TGTCCCAGCAGCATTAGCGGGAGGGCCCAGTTCTTC.

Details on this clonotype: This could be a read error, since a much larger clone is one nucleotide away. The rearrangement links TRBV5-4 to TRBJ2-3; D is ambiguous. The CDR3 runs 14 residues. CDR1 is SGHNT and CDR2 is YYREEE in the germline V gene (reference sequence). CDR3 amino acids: CVSSSKDSTDTQYF. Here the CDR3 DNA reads TGTGTCAGCAGCTCTAAGGACAGCACAGATACGCAGTATTTT.

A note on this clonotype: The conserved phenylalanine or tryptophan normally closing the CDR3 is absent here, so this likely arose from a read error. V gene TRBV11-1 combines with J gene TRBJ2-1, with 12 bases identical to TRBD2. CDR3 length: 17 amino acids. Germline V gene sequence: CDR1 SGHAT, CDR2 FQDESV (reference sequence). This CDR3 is CTSRSPSTSGSRNEQFV. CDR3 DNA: TGTACCAGCAGATCCCCCTCGACTAGCGGGAGTCGAAATGAGCAGTTCGTC.

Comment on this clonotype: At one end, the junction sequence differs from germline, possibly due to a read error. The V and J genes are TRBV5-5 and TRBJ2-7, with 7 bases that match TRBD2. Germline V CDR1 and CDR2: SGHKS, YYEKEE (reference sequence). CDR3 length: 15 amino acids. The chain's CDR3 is CTSSLGGTTRYVQYF. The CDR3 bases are TGTACCAGCAGCTTAGGCGGGACTACTCGCTACGTGCAGTACTTC. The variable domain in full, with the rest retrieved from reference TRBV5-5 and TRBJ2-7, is DAGVTQSPTHLIKTRGQQVTLRCSPISGHKSVSWYQQVLGQGPQFIFQYYEKEERGRGNFPDRFSARQFPNYSSELNVNALLLGDSALYLCTSSLGGTTRYVQYFGPGTRLTVT.

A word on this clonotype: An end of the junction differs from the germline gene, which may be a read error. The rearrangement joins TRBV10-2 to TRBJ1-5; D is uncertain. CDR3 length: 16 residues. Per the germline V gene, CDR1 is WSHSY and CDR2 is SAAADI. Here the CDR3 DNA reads TGCGTCAGCAGTGAGCTTGACCGGGGAGGGAATCAGCCCCAGCATTTT. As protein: CVSSELDRGGNQPQHF.

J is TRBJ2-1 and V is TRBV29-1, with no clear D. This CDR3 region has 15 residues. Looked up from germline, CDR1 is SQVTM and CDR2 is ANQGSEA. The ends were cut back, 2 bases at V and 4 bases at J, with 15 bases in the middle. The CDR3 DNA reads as TGCAGCGTTGAAACCAGGAGTAGCAGATACAATGAGCAGTTCTTC. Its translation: CSVETRSSRYNEQFF.

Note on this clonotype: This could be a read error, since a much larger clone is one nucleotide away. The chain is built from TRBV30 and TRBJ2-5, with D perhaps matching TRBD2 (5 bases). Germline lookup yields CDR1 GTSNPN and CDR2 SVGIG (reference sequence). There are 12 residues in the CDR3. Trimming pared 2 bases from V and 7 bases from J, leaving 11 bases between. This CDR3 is CAWSLMAGTQYF. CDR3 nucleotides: TGTGCCTGGAGTCTCATGGCGGGGACCCAGTACTTC.

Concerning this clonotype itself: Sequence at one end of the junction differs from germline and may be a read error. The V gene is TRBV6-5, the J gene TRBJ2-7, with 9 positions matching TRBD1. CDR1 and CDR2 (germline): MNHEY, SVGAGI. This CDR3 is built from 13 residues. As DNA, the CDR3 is TGTGCCAGCACGTTCCATACAGGGGGCGAGCAATACTTC. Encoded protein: CASTFHTGGEQYF.

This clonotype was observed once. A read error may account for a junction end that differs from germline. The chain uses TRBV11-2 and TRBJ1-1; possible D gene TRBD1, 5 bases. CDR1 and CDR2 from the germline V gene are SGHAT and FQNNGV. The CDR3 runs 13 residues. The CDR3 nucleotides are TGTGTCAGCAGGAGGGGACGGAACACTGAAGTTTTCTTT. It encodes CVSRRGRNTEVFF.

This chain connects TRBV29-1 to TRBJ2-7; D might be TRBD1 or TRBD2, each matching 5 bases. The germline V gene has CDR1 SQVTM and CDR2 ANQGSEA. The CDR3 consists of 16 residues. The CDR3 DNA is TGCATCGCCATGACATCTGGGACCGGTAATCCCTACGAGCAGTACTTC. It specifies CIAMTSGTGNPYEQYF.

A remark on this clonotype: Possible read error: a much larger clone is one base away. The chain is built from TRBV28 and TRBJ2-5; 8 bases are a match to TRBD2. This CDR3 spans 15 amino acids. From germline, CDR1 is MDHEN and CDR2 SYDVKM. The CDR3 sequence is CTSISGGGGQETQYF. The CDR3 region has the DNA TGTACCAGCATCTCCGGGGGGGGAGGGCAAGAGACCCAGTACTTC.

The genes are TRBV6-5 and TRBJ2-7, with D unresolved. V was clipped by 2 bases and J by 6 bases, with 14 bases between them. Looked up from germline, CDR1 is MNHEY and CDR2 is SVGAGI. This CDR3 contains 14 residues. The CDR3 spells CASSYRPGDSEQYF. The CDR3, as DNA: TGTGCCAGCAGTTACCGGCCGGGCGATAGCGAGCAGTACTTC.

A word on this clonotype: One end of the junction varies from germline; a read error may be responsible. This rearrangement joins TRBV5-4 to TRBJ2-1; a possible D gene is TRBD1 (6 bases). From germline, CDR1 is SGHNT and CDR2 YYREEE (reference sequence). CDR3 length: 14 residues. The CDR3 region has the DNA TGTGCCAGCAGCTCCTCTGGGACATACAAAGAGCAGTTCTTC. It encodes CASSSSGTYKEQFF.

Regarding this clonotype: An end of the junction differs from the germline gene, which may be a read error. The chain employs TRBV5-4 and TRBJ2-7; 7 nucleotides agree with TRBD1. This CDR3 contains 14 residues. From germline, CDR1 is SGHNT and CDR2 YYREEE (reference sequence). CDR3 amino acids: CVSSPERTGGEQYF. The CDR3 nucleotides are TGTGTCAGCAGCCCCGAAAGGACAGGAGGAGAGCAGTACTTC.

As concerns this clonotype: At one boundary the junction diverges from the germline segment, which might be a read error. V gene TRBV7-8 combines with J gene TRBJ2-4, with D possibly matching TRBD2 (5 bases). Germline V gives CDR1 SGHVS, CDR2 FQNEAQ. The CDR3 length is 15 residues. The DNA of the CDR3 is TGTGCCATTTTGGGTTCGAAAGGAGGCAAACACACTCAGTATTTC. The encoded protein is CAILGSKGGKHTQYF.

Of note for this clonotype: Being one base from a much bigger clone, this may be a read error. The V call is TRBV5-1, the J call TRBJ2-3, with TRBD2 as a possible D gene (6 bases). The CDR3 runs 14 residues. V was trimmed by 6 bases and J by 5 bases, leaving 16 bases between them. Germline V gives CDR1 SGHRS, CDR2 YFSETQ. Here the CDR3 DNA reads TGCGCCAGCATGAGCGTGGACGGGGGAGATACGCAGTATTTT. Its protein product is CASMSVDGGDTQYF.

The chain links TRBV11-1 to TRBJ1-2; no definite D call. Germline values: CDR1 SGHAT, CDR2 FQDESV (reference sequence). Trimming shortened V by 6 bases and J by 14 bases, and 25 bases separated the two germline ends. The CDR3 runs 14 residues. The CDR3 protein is CASSFKGFGYDYTF. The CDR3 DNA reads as TGTGCCAGCAGTTTCAAGGGATTTGGCTATGACTATACCTTC.

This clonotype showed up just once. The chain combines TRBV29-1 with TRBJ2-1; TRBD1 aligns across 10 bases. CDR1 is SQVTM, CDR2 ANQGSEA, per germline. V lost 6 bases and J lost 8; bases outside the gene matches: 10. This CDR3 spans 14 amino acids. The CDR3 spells CSVDGTGVGYEQFF. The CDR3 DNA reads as TGCAGCGTCGACGGGACAGGGGTGGGCTATGAGCAGTTCTTC.